This TCR beta chain was recovered during a study of T cell changes during pregnancy in multiple sclerosis. Clones were sequenced by immunoSEQ multiplex PCR, and TCRdb holds only the in-frame ones, with some missing. The sample carries about 76,000 clones, around 93% recorded once. CDR1 is KGHSH and CDR2 is LQKENI in the germline V gene. The CDR3 contains 13 residues. V gave up 4 bases and J gave up 4 bases, with 10 bases separating them. J is TRBJ1-1 and V is TRBV18; a weak D match, TRBD1 (5 bases). The input for sequencing was peripheral blood, taken in the second trimester of pregnancy. The receptor comes from a female donor with multiple sclerosis, enrolled in a pregnancy study. CDR3 sequence reads: CASSLGQGTEAFF. The CDR3 nucleotides read TGTGCCAGCTCACTCGGGCAGGGCACTGAAGCTTTCTTT.